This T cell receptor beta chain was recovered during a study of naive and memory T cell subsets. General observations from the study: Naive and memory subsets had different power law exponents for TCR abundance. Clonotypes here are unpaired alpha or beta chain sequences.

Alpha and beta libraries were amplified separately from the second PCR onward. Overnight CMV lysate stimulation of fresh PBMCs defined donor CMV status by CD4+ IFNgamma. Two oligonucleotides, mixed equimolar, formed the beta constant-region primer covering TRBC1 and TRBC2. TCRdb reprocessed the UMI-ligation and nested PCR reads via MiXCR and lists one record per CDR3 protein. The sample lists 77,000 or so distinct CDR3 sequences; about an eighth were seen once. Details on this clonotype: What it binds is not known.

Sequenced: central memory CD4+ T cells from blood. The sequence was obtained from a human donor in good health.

The CDR3 nucleotides read TGTGCCACCGGATCCCAGACAGCCACCGGGGAGCTGTTTTTT. Protein product: CATGSQTATGELFF. V is TRBV24-1 and J is TRBJ2-2; TRBD1 is a possible D gene (5 bases). Germline CDR1 and CDR2: KGHDR and SFDVKD. The CDR3 consists of 14 residues. With 9 bases removed from V and 4 bases from J, the gap between germline ends came to 14 bases.